The T cell receptor beta chain described here comes from a study of blood T cells in healthy people across ages. This clonotype was picked up many times. With a J-beta primer mix and a sample-barcoded 5' primer, a second PCR ran about 7 to 12 cycles. TCRdb reprocessed the 5' RACE reads via MiXCR and lists one record per CDR3 protein. Of under 2,000,000 distinct CDR3 sequences listed, around 50% were seen once; the top ten hold about 2.1%. This CDR3 spans 13 amino acids. With 3 bases removed from V and 3 bases from J, the gap between germline ends came to 9 bases. Germline V gene data show CDR1 as MDHEN and CDR2 as SYDVKM.

Sequencing was carried out using blood. The rearrangement joins TRBV28 to TRBJ2-7; D ambiguous. The receptor's source is a woman in her 40s in good health. This CDR3 is CASSLGIHYEQYF. The CDR3 DNA reads TGTGCCAGCAGTTTGGGCATTCACTACGAGCAGTACTTC. The entire variable domain, with the rest obtained from reference TRBV28 and TRBJ2-7, is as follows: DVKVTQSSRYLVKRTGEKVFLECVQDMDHENMFWYRQDPGLGLRLIYFSYDVKMKEKGDIPEGYSVSREKKERFSLILESASTNQTSMYLCASSLGIHYEQYFGPGTRLTVT.